Presented here are 10 T cell receptor beta chains from one specimen sequenced in a study of metastatic and nonmetastatic thyroid tumors. Ahead of thyroid surgery, no patient had received treatment of any kind. TCRdb re-processed the PCR reads through MiXCR. The sample lists about 34,000 clones, 35% to 45% occurring once. Sequences were obtained from tumor tissue. All receptors come from a female donor with papillary thyroid cancer or a benign thyroid nodule (not recorded which). Some clones in this sample may be carry-over from other donors' samples.

In this sample, this clone turned up a few times. In nucleotides, the CDR3 is TGTGCCAGCAGTAGGACTAGCGGGGGAACAGATACGCAGTATTTT. Protein: CASSRTSGGTDTQYF. V and J are TRBV6-4 and TRBJ2-3; 13 bases are shared with TRBD2. The germline CDR1 and CDR2 sequences are MRHNA and SNTAGT. CDR3 length: 15 residues. V lost 5 bases, J lost 3 bases, and 2 bases stayed unmatched.

With respect to this clone: Since a much larger clone is just one base distant, this may be a read error. V usage is TRBV10-3 and J usage is TRBJ2-3; 11 positions match TRBD2. The V and J ends lost 4 bases and 5 bases, in that order; junction bases with no gene match: 5. In germline, CDR1 is ENHRY, CDR2 SYGVKD. This CDR3 is 15 amino acids long. CDR3 region: CAISGKGLAEDTQYF. DNA for the CDR3: TGTGCCATCAGTGGTAAGGGACTAGCGGAAGATACGCAGTATTTT.

This clone was observed at least ten times. The J gene is TRBJ2-3, the V gene TRBV28; TRBD1 matches at 9 bases. Germline CDR1 MDHEN, CDR2 SYDVKM. The CDR3 extends over 16 amino acids. V gave up 4 bases and J gave up 1 base; unmatched junction bases: 6. The CDR3 DNA sequence: TGTGCCAGCAGTTCTACCGGGACAGGGCGCACAGATACGCAGTATTTT. It is translated as CASSSTGTGRTDTQYF.

This clone was seen a handful of times. This chain joins TRBV30 and TRBJ2-3; no reliable D call. Germline assignment: CDR1 GTSNPN and CDR2 SVGIG (reference sequence). V gave up 5 bases and J gave up 9 bases, with 12 bases separating them. This CDR3 is 11 amino acids long. This chain's CDR3 is CAWEDIQTQYF. DNA of the CDR3: TGTGCCTGGGAAGACATCCAGACGCAGTATTTT.

V gene TRBV2 combines with J gene TRBJ1-2; D may be TRBD1 (5 bases). This CDR3 contains 14 residues. The V end lost 4 bases, the J end lost 5 bases, and 14 bases lay between the germline ends. Germline V CDR1 and CDR2: SNHLY, FYNNEI. The CDR3 sequence: CASSGRDGGYGYTF. The CDR3 DNA follows: TGTGCCAGCAGTGGACGGGACGGGGGATATGGCTACACCTTC.

V gene TRBV6-1 combines with J gene TRBJ2-7, with 9 positions matching TRBD2. This CDR3 contains 16 residues. From germline, CDR1 is MNHNS and CDR2 SASEGT. J gave up 6 bases and V 0 bases, and 9 bases lay outside the gene matches. The CDR3 nucleotides are TGTGCCAGCAGTGAAGCGACACTAGCGGGTGGGCTCGAGCAGTACTTC. Residues: CASSEATLAGGLEQYF.

This clone was seen a few times. V usage is TRBV6-5 and J usage is TRBJ2-1; 13 bases match TRBD2. CDR1 and CDR2 from the germline V gene are MNHEY and SVGAGI. The V and J ends lost 5 bases and 0 bases, in that order; junction bases with no gene match: 7. This CDR3 is 18 amino acids long. Written as DNA, the CDR3 is TGTGCCAGCAGTACCCGACTAGCGGGGGGTAGCTCCTACAATGAGCAGTTCTTC. Its protein product is CASSTRLAGGSSYNEQFF.

In this sample, this clone turned up a few times. V gene TRBV28 combines with J gene TRBJ2-5; TRBD2 is a possible D gene (7 bases). V shed 6 bases and J shed 5 bases, with 19 bases lying between them. Germline-derived CDR1 and CDR2 are MDHEN and SYDVKM. This CDR3 comprises 15 residues. In DNA form, the CDR3 reads TGTGCCAGCAGGCCGGGGGGCAGCTTGGTGGAGACCCAGTACTTC. Protein sequence: CASRPGGSLVETQYF.

V usage is TRBV11-2 and J usage is TRBJ2-5; no reliable D call. The length of the CDR3 is 18 residues. The V end lost 1 base, the J end lost 6 bases, and 24 bases lay between the germline ends. The germline gives CDR1 SGHAT, CDR2 FQNNGV. The CDR3 DNA follows: TGTGCCAGCAGCTTAGGTCGAGGTATAAGTCCAAGTGGGAAGACCCAGTACTTC. This codes for CASSLGRGISPSGKTQYF. The full variable domain, with the rest looked up from reference TRBV11-2 and TRBJ2-5, is EAGVAQSPRYKIIEKRQSVAFWCNPISGHATLYWYQQILGQGPKLLIQFQNNGVVDDSQLPKDRFSAERLKGVDSTLKIQPAKLEDSAVYLCASSLGRGISPSGKTQYFGPGTRLLVL.

The chain employs TRBV4-2 and TRBJ1-5; D gene uncertain. Germline-derived CDR1 and CDR2 are LGHNA and YNFKEQ. The CDR3 totals 15 residues. The V end was cut by 0 bases, the J end by 1 base, with 7 bases between. The CDR3 bases are TGTGCCAGCAGCCAAGAAACGGCCAGCAATCAGCCCCAGCATTTT. Translated, it gives CASSQETASNQPQHF.